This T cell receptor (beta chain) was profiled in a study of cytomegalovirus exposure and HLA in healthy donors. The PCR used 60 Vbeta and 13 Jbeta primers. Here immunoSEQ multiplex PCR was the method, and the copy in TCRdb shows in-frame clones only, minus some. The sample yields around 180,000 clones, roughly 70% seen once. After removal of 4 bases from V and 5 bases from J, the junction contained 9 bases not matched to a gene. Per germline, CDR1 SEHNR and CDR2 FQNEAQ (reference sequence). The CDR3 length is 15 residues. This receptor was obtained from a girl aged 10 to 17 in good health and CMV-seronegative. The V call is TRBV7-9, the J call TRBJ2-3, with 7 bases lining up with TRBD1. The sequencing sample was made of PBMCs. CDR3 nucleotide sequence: TGTGCCAGCAGCTCCAGGGGACAGTACTTAGATACGCAGTATTTT. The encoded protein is CASSSRGQYLDTQYF.